This note documents a single T cell receptor beta chain sequence. The data are from a study of blood T cell repertoires in COVID-19. Assay used: immunoSEQ multiplex PCR; TCRdb lists only in-frame clones, some missing. The sample includes around 80,000 clones, around 79% of them seen just once. The receptor was isolated from a man aged 45-60 years with active or convalescent COVID-19. The material sequenced was peripheral blood.

CDR3 in amino acids: CSVETVYGYTF. The DNA for the CDR3 is TGCAGCGTTGAGACAGTCTATGGCTACACCTTC. V usage is TRBV29-1 and J usage is TRBJ1-2, with a tentative D call TRBD1 (5 bases). The CDR3 is 11 amino acids. Trimming took off 3 bases at V and 4 bases at J, with 6 bases between the two ends. The germline V gene encodes CDR1 SQVTM and CDR2 ANQGSEA.